Listed below are T cell receptor beta chains from one sample, sequenced in a study of cytomegalovirus exposure and HLA in healthy donors. Produced via immunoSEQ multiplex PCR; TCRdb's table is partial and in-frame only. The sample holds roughly 99,000 clones, 79% seen once. Sequenced: PBMCs. Every receptor here comes from a woman in her 40s in good health and CMV-seronegative. Each CDR3 is given with its conserved first and last residue. A D gene is named only where the DNA matches it firmly. Clone size is stated in some rows and not others, as once, few, many or a class when expanded.

size: -
V: TRBV18
D: -
J: TRBJ1-3
DNA: TGTGCCAGCTCACCCAGGCCGGGGGACACCATATATTTT
CDR3: CASSPRPGDTIYF

size: -
V: TRBV6-6
D: -
J: TRBJ2-7
DNA: TGTGCCAGCAGTCGTACCACAGGGAGTTACGAGCAGTACTTC
CDR3: CASSRTTGSYEQYF

size: few
V: TRBV5-5
D: -
J: TRBJ1-2
DNA: TGTGCCAGCAGCTTGTCCTCGACAGGACTTCTCTATGGCTACACCTTC
CDR3: CASSLSSTGLLYGYTF

size: -
V: TRBV2
D: -
J: TRBJ1-5
DNA: TGTGCCAGCAGTCCCGGACAGAAAAACAATCAGCCCCAGCATTTT
CDR3: CASSPGQKNNQPQHF

size: -
V: TRBV4-2
D: -
J: TRBJ2-3
DNA: TGTGCCAGCAGCCGCCAGTTTTTCCCGGAGGATACGCAGTATTTT
CDR3: CASSRQFFPEDTQYF

size: -
V: TRBV14
D: -
J: TRBJ1-6
DNA: TGTGCCAGCAGCCAAGACTGGCCACCTGAAGCACCCCTCCACTTT
CDR3: CASSQDWPPEAPLHF

size: -
V: TRBV6-6
D: TRBD1
J: TRBJ2-3
DNA: TGTGCCAGCCATCGCGGGACAGGGACTAATACGCAGTATTTT
CDR3: CASHRGTGTNTQYF

size: -
V: TRBV4-3
D: -
J: TRBJ2-3
DNA: TGCGCCAGCAGCCAAGGACCTACTACCCTAAGCACAGATACGCAGTATTTT
CDR3: CASSQGPTTLSTDTQYF

size: -
V: TRBV29-1
D: -
J: TRBJ1-2
DNA: TGCAGCGTTGAAGACCCATTACTCTATGGCTACACCTTC
CDR3: CSVEDPLLYGYTF

size: -
V: TRBV27
D: -
J: TRBJ1-2
DNA: TGTGCCAGCAGGGCCGAGGAACCCTATGGCTACACCTTC
CDR3: CASRAEEPYGYTF

size: -
V: TRBV5-4
D: -
J: TRBJ2-5
DNA: TGTGCCAGCAGCTTGGCGGAGGGGTACCAAGAGACCCAGTACTTC
CDR3: CASSLAEGYQETQYF